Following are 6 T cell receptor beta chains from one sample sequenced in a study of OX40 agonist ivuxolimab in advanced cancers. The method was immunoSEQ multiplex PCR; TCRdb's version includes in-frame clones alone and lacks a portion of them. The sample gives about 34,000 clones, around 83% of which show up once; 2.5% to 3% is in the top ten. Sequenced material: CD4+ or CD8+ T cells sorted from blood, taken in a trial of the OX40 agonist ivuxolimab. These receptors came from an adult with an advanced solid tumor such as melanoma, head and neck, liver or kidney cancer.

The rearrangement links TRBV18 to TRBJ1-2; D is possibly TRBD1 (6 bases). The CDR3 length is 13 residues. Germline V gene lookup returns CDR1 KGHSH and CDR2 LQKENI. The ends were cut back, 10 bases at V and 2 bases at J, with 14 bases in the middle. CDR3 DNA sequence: TGTGCCACCACACAGGGAGAGAACTATGGCTACACCTTC. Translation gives CATTQGENYGYTF.

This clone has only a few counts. Written as DNA, the CDR3 is TGTGCCAGCAGTTACTCGAATCGGGCCAATCAGCCCCAGCATTTT. It specifies CASSYSNRANQPQHF. The chain uses TRBV6-5 and TRBJ1-5; D call uncertain. Germline values: CDR1 MNHEY, CDR2 SVGAGI. V lost 0 bases and J 3 bases, leaving 9 bases between the germline ends. CDR3 length equals 15 residues.

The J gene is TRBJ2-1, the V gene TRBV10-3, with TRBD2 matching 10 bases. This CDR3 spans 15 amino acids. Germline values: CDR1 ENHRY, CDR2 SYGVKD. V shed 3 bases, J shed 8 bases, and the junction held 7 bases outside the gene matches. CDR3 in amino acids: CAISDSSGSSDEQFF. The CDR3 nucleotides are TGTGCCATCAGTGATTCTAGCGGGAGTTCCGATGAGCAGTTCTTC.

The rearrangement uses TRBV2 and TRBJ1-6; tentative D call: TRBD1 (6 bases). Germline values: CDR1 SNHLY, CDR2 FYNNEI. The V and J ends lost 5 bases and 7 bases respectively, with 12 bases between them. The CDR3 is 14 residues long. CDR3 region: CASSITGWNSPLHF. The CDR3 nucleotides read TGTGCCAGCAGTATTACAGGGTGGAATTCACCCCTCCACTTT.

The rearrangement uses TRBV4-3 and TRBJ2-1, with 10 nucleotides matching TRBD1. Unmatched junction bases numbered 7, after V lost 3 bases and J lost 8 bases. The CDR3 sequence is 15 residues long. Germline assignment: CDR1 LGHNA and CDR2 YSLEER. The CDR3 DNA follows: TGCGCCAGCAGCCAGGAGGACAGGGGGTTGGATGAGCAGTTCTTC. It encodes CASSQEDRGLDEQFF.

The CDR3 spells CASSLGVEETQYF. CDR3 in DNA: TGTGCCAGCAGCTTAGGGGTCGAGGAGACCCAGTACTTC. This sequence joins TRBV11-3 and TRBJ2-5, with D unresolved. V was cut by 1 base and J by 5 bases, with 8 bases left in between. CDR1 SGHNT and CDR2 YENEEA come from the germline V gene. This CDR3 comprises 13 residues.